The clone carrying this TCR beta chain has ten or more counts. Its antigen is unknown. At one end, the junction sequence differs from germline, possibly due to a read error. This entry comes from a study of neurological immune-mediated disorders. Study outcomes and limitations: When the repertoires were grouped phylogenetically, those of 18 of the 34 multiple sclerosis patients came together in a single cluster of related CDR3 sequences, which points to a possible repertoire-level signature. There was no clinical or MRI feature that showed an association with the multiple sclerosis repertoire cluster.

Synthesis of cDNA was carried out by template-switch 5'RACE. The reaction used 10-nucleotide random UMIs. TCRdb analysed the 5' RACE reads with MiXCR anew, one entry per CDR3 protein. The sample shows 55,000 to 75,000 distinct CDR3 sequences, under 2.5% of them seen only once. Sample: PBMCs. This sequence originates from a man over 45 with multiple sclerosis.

The CDR3 spells CASSSANTGELFF. In DNA, the CDR3 is TGTGCCAGCAGTTCTGCGAATACCGGGGAGCTGTTTTTT. The V and J genes are TRBV27 and TRBJ2-2, with unresolved D. The CDR3 runs to 13 residues. The V gene's germline CDR1 is MNHEY and CDR2 SMNVEV (reference sequence).